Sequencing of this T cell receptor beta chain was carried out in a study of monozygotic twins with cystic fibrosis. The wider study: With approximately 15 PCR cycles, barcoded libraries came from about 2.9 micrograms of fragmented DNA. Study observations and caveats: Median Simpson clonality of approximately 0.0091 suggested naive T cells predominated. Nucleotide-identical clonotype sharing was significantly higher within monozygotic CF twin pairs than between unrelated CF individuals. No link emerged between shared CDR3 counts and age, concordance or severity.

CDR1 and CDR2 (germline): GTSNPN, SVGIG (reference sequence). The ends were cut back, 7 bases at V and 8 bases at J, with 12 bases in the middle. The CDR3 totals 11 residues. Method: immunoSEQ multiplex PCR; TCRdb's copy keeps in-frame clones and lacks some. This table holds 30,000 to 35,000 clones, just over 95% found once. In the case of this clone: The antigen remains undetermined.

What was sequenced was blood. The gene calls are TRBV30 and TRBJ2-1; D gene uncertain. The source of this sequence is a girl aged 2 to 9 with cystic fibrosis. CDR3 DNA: TGTGCCTTAAACCTCCCCGATGAGCAGTTCTTC. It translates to CALNLPDEQFF.